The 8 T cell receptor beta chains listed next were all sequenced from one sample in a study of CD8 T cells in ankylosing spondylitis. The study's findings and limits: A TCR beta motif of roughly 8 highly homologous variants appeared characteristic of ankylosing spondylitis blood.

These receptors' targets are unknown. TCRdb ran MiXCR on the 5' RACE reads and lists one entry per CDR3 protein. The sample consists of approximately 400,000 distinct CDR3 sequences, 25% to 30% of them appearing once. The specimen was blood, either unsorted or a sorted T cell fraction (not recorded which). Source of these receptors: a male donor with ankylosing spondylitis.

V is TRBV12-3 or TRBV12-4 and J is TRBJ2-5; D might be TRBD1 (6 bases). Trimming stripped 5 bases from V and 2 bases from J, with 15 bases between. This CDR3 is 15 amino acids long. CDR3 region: CASSVRGTSQETQYF. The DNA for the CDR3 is TGTGCCAGCAGTGTTCGTGGGACATCTCAAGAGACCCAGTACTTC.

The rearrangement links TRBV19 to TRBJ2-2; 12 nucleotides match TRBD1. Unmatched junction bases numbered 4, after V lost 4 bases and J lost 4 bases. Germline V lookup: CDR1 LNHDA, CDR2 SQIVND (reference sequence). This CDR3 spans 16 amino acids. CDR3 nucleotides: TGTGCCAGTAGTAATAGGGGACAGGGGGCCACCGGGGAGCTGTTTTTT. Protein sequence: CASSNRGQGATGELFF.

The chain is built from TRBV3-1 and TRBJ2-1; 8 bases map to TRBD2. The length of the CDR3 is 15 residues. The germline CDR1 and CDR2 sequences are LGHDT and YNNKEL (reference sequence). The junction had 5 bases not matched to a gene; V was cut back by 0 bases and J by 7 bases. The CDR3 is CASSQDPGLVNEQFF. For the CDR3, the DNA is TGTGCCAGCAGCCAAGACCCGGGACTAGTAAATGAGCAGTTCTTC.

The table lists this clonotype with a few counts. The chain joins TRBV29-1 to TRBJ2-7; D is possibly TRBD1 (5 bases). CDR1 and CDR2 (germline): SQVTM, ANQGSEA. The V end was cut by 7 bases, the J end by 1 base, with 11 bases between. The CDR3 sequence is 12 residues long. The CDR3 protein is CSAQGISYEQYF. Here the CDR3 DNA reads TGCAGCGCCCAGGGAATATCCTACGAGCAGTACTTC.

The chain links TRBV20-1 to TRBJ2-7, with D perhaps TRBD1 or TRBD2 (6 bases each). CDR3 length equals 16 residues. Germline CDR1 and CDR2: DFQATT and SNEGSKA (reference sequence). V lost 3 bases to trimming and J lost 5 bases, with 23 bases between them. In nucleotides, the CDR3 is TGCAGTGCTAGTGATGGGGGGCAATTCCCTAGGGACGAGCAGTACTTC. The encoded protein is CSASDGGQFPRDEQYF.

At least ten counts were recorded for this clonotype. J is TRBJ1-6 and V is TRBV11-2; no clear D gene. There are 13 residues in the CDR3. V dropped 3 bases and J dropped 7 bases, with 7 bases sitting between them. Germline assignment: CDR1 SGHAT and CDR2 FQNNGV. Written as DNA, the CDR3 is TGTGCCAGCAGCTTCAACGGGAATTCACCCCTCCACTTT. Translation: CASSFNGNSPLHF.

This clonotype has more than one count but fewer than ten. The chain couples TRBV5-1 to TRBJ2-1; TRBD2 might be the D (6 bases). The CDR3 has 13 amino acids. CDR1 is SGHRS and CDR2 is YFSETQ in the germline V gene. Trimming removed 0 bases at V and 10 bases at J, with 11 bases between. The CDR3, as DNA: TGCGCCAGCAGCTTGGCAGGGAGGAGCGAGCAGTTCTTC. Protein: CASSLAGRSEQFF.

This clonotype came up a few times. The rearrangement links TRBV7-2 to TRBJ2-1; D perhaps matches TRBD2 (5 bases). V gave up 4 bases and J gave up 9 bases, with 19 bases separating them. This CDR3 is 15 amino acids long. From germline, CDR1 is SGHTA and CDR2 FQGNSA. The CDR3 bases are TGTGCCAGCAGCTCGAAACCCGGACTCAACAGTGAGCAGTTCTTC. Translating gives CASSSKPGLNSEQFF.